The 10 T cell receptor beta chains listed next were all sequenced from one sample in a study of PD-1 blockade in classical Hodgkin lymphoma. The protocol was immunoSEQ multiplex PCR, while the TCRdb copy is restricted to in-frame clones and leaves out a portion. The data hold about 28,000 clones, with under 80% observed a single time. As for time point: cycle 4 day 1 (C4D1), after 5 to 7 weeks of nivolumab. All the patients suffered relapse after autologous stem cell transplantation, and brentuximab vedotin exposure differed. Starting with thawed PBMCs, CD4+ T cells were purified by magnetic negative selection. The sequencing used CD4+ T cells from blood, collected before the fourth cycle of nivolumab. The origin of the receptors is a human donor with classical Hodgkin lymphoma.

The chain couples TRBV30 to TRBJ2-3, with D uncertain. The V gene's germline CDR1 is GTSNPN and CDR2 SVGIG (reference sequence). The CDR3 totals 15 residues. The V gene lost 2 bases and the J gene lost 2 bases, with 14 bases spanning the gap. The CDR3 DNA is TGTGCCTGGAGTCACGCCCTGGGGAACACAGATACGCAGTATTTT. This sequence encodes CAWSHALGNTDTQYF.

V and J are TRBV19 and TRBJ2-7, with D perhaps assigned TRBD1 or TRBD2 (6 bases each). The V and J ends lost 2 bases and 4 bases respectively, with 12 bases between them. The CDR3 runs 14 residues. The germline V gene encodes CDR1 LNHDA and CDR2 SQIVND (reference sequence). The CDR3 loop reads CASSIPGAEYEQYF. In nucleotides, the CDR3 is TGTGCCAGTAGTATACCGGGGGCTGAGTACGAGCAGTACTTC.

V usage is TRBV5-1 and J usage is TRBJ1-2, with D uncertain. In germline, CDR1 is SGHRS, CDR2 YFSETQ. Trimming stripped 1 base from V and 4 bases from J, with 8 bases between. The CDR3 length is 13 residues. In DNA form, the CDR3 reads TGCGCCAGCAGCTTGTCCTCCGGCTATGGCTACACCTTC. It encodes CASSLSSGYGYTF.

The chain joins TRBV7-2 to TRBJ2-5, with 11 bases matching TRBD2. V lost 4 bases, J lost 1 base, and 5 bases stayed unmatched. Looked up from germline, CDR1 is SGHTA and CDR2 is FQGNSA. There are 16 residues in the CDR3. CDR3 residues: CASSSPTSGAQETQYF. In DNA, the CDR3 is TGTGCCAGCAGCTCCCCGACTAGCGGGGCCCAAGAGACCCAGTACTTC.

The gene calls are TRBV7-8 and TRBJ2-1; maybe TRBD1 (5 bases). This CDR3 contains 15 residues. Germline CDR1 and CDR2: SGHVS and FQNEAQ. The V end was cut by 5 bases, the J end by 5 bases, with 16 bases between. CDR3 DNA sequence: TGTGCCAGCAGCCCCACAGGCTTTAGAAACAATGAGCAGTTCTTC. It translates to CASSPTGFRNNEQFF.

This clone was observed a handful of times. The chain joins TRBV4-3 to TRBJ1-5; possibly TRBD1 for D (5 bases). CDR3 size: 13 residues. Germline V gene data show CDR1 as LGHNA and CDR2 as YSLEER. V lost 0 bases and J 7 bases, leaving 7 bases between the germline ends. CDR3 bases: TGCGCCAGCAGCCAAGATCCAGGGCAGCCCCAGCATTTT. Its translation: CASSQDPGQPQHF.

V is TRBV6-5 and J is TRBJ2-7; 13 bases map to TRBD2. CDR1 is MNHEY and CDR2 is SVGAGI in the germline V gene. Trimming cost V 2 bases and J 7 bases; bases outside gene matches: 5. The CDR3 spans 15 residues. CDR3 DNA sequence: TGTGCCAGCAGTTACGTACTAGCGGGAGGGAATGAGCAGTACTTC. Protein sequence: CASSYVLAGGNEQYF.

V usage is TRBV19 and J usage is TRBJ1-1, with D perhaps TRBD1 (5 bases). In germline, CDR1 is LNHDA, CDR2 SQIVND (reference sequence). This CDR3 is 13 amino acids long. V was trimmed by 5 bases and J by 7 bases, leaving 14 bases between them. The DNA for the CDR3 is TGTGCCAGTAGTGCGACAGAGTTAGGTGAAGCTTTCTTT. Amino acid sequence: CASSATELGEAFF.

The chain joins TRBV9 to TRBJ2-2, with D perhaps TRBD2 (5 bases). V lost 2 bases, J lost 4 bases, and 12 bases lay in between. CDR3 length equals 15 residues. Germline V gene lookup returns CDR1 SGDLS and CDR2 YYNGEE. The CDR3 reads CASSVELAGTGELFF. The CDR3 coding sequence is TGTGCCAGCAGCGTGGAACTGGCGGGCACCGGGGAGCTGTTTTTT.

V usage is TRBV6-5 and J usage is TRBJ2-7; 7 nucleotides agree with TRBD2. CDR3 size: 15 residues. The germline CDR1 and CDR2 sequences are MNHEY and SVGAGI. The J segment lost 2 bases and the V segment lost 6 bases, leaving 10 bases of the junction unmatched. CDR3 DNA: TGTGCCAGCAGCCGCCCGGGGCTAGCGGCCTACGAGCAGTACTTC. Translating it yields CASSRPGLAAYEQYF.